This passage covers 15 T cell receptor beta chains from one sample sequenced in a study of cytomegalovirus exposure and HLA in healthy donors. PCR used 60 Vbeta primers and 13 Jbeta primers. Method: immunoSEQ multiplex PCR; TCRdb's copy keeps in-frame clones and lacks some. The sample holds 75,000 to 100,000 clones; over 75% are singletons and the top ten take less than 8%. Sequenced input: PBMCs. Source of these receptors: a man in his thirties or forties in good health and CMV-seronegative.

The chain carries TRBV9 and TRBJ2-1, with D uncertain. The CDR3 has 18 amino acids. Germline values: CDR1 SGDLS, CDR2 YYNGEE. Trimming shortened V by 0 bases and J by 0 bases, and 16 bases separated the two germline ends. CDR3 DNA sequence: TGTGCCAGCAGCGTAGGTGGTGTCTACCGAAGCTCCTACAATGAGCAGTTCTTC. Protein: CASSVGGVYRSSYNEQFF.

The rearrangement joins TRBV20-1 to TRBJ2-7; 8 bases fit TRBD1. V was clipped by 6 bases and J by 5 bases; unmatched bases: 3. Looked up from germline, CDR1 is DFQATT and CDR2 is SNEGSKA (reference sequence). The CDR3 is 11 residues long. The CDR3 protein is CSADRVHEQYF. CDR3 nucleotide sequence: TGCAGTGCGGACAGGGTCCACGAGCAGTACTTC.

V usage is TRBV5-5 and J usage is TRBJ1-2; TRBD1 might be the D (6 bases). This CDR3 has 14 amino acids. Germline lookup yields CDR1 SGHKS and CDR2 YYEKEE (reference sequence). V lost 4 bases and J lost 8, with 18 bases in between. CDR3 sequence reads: CASSGDWTAHGYTF. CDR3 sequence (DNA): TGTGCCAGCAGCGGAGATTGGACAGCCCACGGCTACACCTTC.

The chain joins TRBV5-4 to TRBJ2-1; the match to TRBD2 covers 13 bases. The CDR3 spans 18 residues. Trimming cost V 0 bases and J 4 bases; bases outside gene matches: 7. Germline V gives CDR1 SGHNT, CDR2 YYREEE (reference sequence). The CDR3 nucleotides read TGTGCCAGCAGCTTGGGAGGACTAGCGGGAGAACTATACAATGAGCAGTTCTTC. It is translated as CASSLGGLAGELYNEQFF.

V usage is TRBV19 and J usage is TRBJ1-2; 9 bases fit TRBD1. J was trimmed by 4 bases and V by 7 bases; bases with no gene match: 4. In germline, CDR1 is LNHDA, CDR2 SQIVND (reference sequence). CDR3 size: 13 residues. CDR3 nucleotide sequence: TGTGCCAGTACCCCGGACAGGGGCTATGGCTACACCTTC. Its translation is CASTPDRGYGYTF.

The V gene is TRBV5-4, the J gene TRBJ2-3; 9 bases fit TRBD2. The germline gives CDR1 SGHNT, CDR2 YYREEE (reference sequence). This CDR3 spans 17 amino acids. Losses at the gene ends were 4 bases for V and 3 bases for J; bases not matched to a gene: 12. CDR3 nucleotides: TGTGCCAGCAGCGTCCCAGGGCGGGAGGGCCGAACAGATACGCAGTATTTT. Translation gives CASSVPGREGRTDTQYF.

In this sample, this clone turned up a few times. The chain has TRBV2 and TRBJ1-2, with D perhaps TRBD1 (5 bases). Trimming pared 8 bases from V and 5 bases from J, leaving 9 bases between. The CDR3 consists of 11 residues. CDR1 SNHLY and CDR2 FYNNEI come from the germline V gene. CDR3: CASLGLYGYTF. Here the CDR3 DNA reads TGTGCCAGCCTGGGGCTTTATGGCTACACCTTC.

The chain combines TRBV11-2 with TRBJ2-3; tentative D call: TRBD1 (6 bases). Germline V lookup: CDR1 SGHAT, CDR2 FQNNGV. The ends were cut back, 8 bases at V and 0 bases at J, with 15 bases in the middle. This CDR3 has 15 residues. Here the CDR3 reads CASGRKGESTDTQYF. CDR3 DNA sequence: TGTGCCAGCGGCCGGAAGGGGGAAAGCACAGATACGCAGTATTTT.

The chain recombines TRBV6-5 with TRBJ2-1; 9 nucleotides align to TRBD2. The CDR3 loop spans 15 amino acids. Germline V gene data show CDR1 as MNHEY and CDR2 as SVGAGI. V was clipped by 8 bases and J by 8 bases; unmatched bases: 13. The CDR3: CASGQLAGTGDEQFF. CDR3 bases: TGTGCCAGCGGGCAGCTAGCGGGGACTGGTGATGAGCAGTTCTTC.

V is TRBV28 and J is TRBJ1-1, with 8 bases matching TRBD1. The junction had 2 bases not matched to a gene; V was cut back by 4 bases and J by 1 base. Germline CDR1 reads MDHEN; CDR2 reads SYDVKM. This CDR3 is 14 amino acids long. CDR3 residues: CASSSGQGNTEAFF. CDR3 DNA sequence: TGTGCCAGCAGTTCCGGACAGGGGAACACTGAAGCTTTCTTT.

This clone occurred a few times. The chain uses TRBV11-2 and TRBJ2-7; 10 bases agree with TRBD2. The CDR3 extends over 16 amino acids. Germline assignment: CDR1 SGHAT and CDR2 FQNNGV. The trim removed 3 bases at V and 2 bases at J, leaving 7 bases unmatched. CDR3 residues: CASSFRTSGHPYEQYF. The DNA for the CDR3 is TGTGCCAGCAGCTTTAGGACTAGCGGACACCCCTACGAGCAGTACTTC. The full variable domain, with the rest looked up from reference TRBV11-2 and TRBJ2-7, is EAGVAQSPRYKIIEKRQSVAFWCNPISGHATLYWYQQILGQGPKLLIQFQNNGVVDDSQLPKDRFSAERLKGVDSTLKIQPAKLEDSAVYLCASSFRTSGHPYEQYFGPGTRLTVT.

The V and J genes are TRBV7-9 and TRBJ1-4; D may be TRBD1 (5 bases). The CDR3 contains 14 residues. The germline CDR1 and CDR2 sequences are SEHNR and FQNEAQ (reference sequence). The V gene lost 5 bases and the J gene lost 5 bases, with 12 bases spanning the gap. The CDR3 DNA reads TGTGCCAGCAGCCCACGGGGGACCAATGAAAAACTGTTTTTT. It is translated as CASSPRGTNEKLFF.

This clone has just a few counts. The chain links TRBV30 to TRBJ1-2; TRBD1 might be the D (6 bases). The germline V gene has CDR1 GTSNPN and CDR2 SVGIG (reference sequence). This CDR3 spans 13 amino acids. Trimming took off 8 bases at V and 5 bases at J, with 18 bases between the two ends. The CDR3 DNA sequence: TGTGCCGAATACCGGGACAAGCTATATGGCTACACCTTC. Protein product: CAEYRDKLYGYTF.

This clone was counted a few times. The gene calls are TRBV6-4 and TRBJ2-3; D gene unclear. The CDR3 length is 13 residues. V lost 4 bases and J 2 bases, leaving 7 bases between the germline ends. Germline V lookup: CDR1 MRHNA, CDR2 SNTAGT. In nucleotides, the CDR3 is TGTGCCAGCAGTGGCGAGCCCACAGATACGCAGTATTTT. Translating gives CASSGEPTDTQYF.

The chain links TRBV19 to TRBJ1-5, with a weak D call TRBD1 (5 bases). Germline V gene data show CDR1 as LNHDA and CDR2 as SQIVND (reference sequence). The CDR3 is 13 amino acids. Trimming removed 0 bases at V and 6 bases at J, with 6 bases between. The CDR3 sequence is CASSIDRVQPQHF. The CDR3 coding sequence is TGTGCCAGTAGTATAGACAGGGTTCAGCCCCAGCATTTT.